One sample yielded the 14 T cell receptor beta chains listed below, sequenced in a study of cytomegalovirus exposure and HLA in healthy donors. Use of 60 Vbeta and 13 Jbeta primers characterized the PCR. Profiled with immunoSEQ multiplex PCR; TCRdb holds only in-frame clones, not every one. The sample has some 180,000 clones, under 80% seen once. Source material: PBMCs. The receptors derive from a woman aged 25 to 39 in good health and CMV-seropositive.

Regarding this clone: Different DNA sequences within this sample yield the same CDR3. The chain is built from TRBV6-6 and TRBJ2-3; 9 nucleotides align to TRBD1. This CDR3 has 15 amino acids. From germline, CDR1 is MNHNY and CDR2 SVGAGI (reference sequence). With V trimmed by 2 bases and J by 3 bases, 3 bases remained unmatched. CDR3 nucleotide sequence: TGTGCCAGCAGTTACCCGGGACAGGGAACAGATACGCAGTATTTT. Translation gives CASSYPGQGTDTQYF.

The chain couples TRBV19 to TRBJ2-3; TRBD2 matches 9 bases. The CDR3 has 16 amino acids. Trimming cost V 7 bases and J 2 bases; bases outside gene matches: 10. CDR1 is LNHDA, CDR2 SQIVND, per germline (reference sequence). The chain's CDR3 is CASTRSGLALTDTQYF. In nucleotides, the CDR3 is TGTGCCAGTACCCGGTCCGGACTAGCGCTCACAGATACGCAGTATTTT.

This clone was seen a single time. The rearrangement joins TRBV7-3 to TRBJ1-1; D not resolved. The CDR3 runs to 13 residues. Germline V gives CDR1 SGHTA, CDR2 FQGTGA. The germline V and J ends were trimmed by 8 bases and 1 base, with 11 bases remaining between them. CDR3 DNA sequence: TGTGCCAGCGCCCTAGACTGGAACACTGAAGCTTTCTTT. Protein sequence: CASALDWNTEAFF.

The chain recombines TRBV5-8 with TRBJ2-5; 7 bases fit TRBD2. Looked up from germline, CDR1 is SGHTS and CDR2 is YDEGEE. Trimming took 6 bases from V and 9 from J; bases not matched to a gene: 8. CDR3 size: 12 residues. CDR3: CASTTLGGAQYF. CDR3 in DNA: TGTGCCAGCACCACCCTTGGGGGGGCCCAGTACTTC.

The chain combines TRBV5-6 with TRBJ2-5, with D possibly being TRBD2 (5 bases). V dropped 4 bases and J dropped 6 bases, with 13 bases sitting between them. Germline CDR1 reads SGHDT; CDR2 reads YYEEEE. The CDR3 totals 13 residues. DNA for the CDR3: TGTGCCAGCAGCGCGGGTCTGCAGCAGACCCAGTACTTC. Its protein is CASSAGLQQTQYF.

The V call is TRBV6-5, the J call TRBJ1-5; tentatively, D is TRBD1 (6 bases). V dropped 6 bases and J dropped 3 bases, with 9 bases sitting between them. In germline, CDR1 is MNHEY, CDR2 SVGAGI. This CDR3 is built from 13 residues. CDR3 nucleotides: TGTGCCAGCAGCGGACAGATCAATCAGCCCCAGCATTTT. This gives the protein CASSGQINQPQHF.

As to this clone: Other DNA sequences in the same sample also yield this CDR3. The V call is TRBV28, the J call TRBJ2-7; TRBD2 is a possible D gene (6 bases). Trimming pared 10 bases from V and 5 bases from J, leaving 15 bases between. Germline-derived CDR1 and CDR2 are MDHEN and SYDVKM. The CDR3 is 12 amino acids. The CDR3 sequence: CATLLAGDEQYF. The CDR3 region has the DNA TGTGCCACCCTACTAGCCGGGGACGAGCAGTACTTC.

This sequence joins TRBV6-6 and TRBJ2-2; D is unclear. The CDR3 spans 14 residues. The germline gives CDR1 MNHNY, CDR2 SVGAGI (reference sequence). V was trimmed by 8 bases and J by 4 bases, leaving 14 bases between them. This chain's CDR3 is CASGSGPGTGELFF. The CDR3 DNA is TGTGCCAGCGGCTCAGGCCCCGGCACCGGGGAGCTGTTTTTT.

The chain combines TRBV2 with TRBJ1-4, with TRBD1 matching over 9 bases. The trim removed 4 bases at V and 8 bases at J, leaving 8 bases unmatched. Germline assignment: CDR1 SNHLY and CDR2 FYNNEI. This CDR3 spans 15 amino acids. The CDR3 DNA is TGTGCCAGCAGTGTTTGGACAGGGGAGGAGGAAAAACTGTTTTTT. Amino acid sequence: CASSVWTGEEEKLFF.

The V call is TRBV28, the J call TRBJ1-4, with D possibly TRBD1 on 5 matching bases. V lost 8 bases, J lost 5 bases, and 15 bases lay in between. This CDR3 contains 14 residues. Germline-derived CDR1 and CDR2 are MDHEN and SYDVKM. The CDR3 is CASRFRVPNEKLFF. The CDR3 DNA is TGTGCCAGCCGCTTCAGGGTGCCCAATGAAAAACTGTTTTTT.

Regarding this clone: Mismatch with germline at one junction end may stem from a read error. CDR3 residues: CASSSTDRPISF. Here the CDR3 DNA reads TGTGCCAGCAGTTCGACTGACAGGCCGATCTCCTTC. The rearrangement joins TRBV6-5 to TRBJ1-2; D might be TRBD1 (6 bases). Germline V gene lookup returns CDR1 MNHEY and CDR2 SVGAGI. CDR3 length: 12 residues.

The genes are TRBV29-1 and TRBJ2-5; D perhaps matches TRBD2 (7 bases). The germline V gene has CDR1 SQVTM and CDR2 ANQGSEA. The ends were cut back, 4 bases at V and 5 bases at J, with 14 bases in the middle. CDR3 length: 13 residues. CDR3 nucleotide sequence: TGCAGCGTTGGACAAGGGGGGGTCGAGACCCAGTACTTC. Residues: CSVGQGGVETQYF.

The chain recombines TRBV28 with TRBJ1-1; D may be TRBD1 (5 bases). The CDR3 consists of 16 residues. CDR1 MDHEN and CDR2 SYDVKM come from the germline V gene. The ends were cut back, 5 bases at V and 0 bases at J, with 16 bases in the middle. The CDR3 region is CASSLGVGVMNTEAFF. For the CDR3, the DNA is TGTGCCAGCAGTCTAGGGGTAGGGGTGATGAACACTGAAGCTTTCTTT.

The chain has TRBV5-1 and TRBJ1-2; 8 bases agree with TRBD1. CDR3 length: 17 amino acids. Germline trimming cut 1 base from V and 6 bases from J; bases unmatched to any gene: 14. The germline gives CDR1 SGHRS, CDR2 YFSETQ. In DNA, the CDR3 is TGCGCCAGCAGCTTGCTAGGACAGGGCTTGGAGGACGATGGCTACACCTTC. Amino acid sequence: CASSLLGQGLEDDGYTF. Together with reference TRBV5-1 and TRBJ1-2, the CDR3 gives the full variable domain: KAGVTQTPRYLIKTRGQQVTLSCSPISGHRSVSWYQQTPGQGLQFLFEYFSETQRNKGNFPGRFSGRQFSNSRSEMNVSTLELGDSALYLCASSLLGQGLEDDGYTFGSGTRLTVV.